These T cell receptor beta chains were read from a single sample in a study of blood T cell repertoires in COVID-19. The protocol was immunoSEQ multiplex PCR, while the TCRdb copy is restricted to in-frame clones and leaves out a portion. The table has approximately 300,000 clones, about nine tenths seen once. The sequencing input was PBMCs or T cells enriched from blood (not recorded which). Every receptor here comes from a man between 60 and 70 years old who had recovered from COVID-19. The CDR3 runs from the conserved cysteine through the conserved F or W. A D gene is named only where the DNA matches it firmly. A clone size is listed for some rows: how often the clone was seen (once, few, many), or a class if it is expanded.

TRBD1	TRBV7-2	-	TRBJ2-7	TGTGCCAGCAGCTTAGTGTATATGTCCGGGACAGGGGATTCCTACGAGCAGTACTTC	CASSLVYMSGTGDSYEQYF
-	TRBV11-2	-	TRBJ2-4	TGTGCCAGCAGCGAACAGCAAAACATTCAGTACTTC	CASSEQQNIQYF
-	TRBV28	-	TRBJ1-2	TGTGTGGTGGGTAGCGGAAACTATGGCTACACCTTC	CVVGSGNYGYTF
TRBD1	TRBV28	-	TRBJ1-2	TGTGCCAGCAGTTTTGAGGCCAGGGGGAAAACTGGCTACACCTTC	CASSFEARGKTGYTF
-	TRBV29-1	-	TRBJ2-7	TGCAGCGTTATTTTTACAGTCGACTCCTACGAGCAGTACTTC	CSVIFTVDSYEQYF
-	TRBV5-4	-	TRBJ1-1	TGTGCCAGCAGCACCCCCGGGGGGGCAAACACTGAAGCTTTCTTT	CASSTPGGANTEAFF
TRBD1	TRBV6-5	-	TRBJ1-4	TGTGCCAGCAGTTACACTCCTGGACAGGAGAGTGAAAAACTGTTTTTT	CASSYTPGQESEKLFF
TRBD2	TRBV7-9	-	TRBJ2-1	TGTGCCAGCAGCCTCCGGGGGGAGGGTAACTATGAGCAGTTCTTC	CASSLRGEGNYEQFF
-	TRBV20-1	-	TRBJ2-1	TGCAGTGCTAGACTGAATGAGCAGTTCTTC	CSARLNEQFF
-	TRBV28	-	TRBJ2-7	TGTGCCAGCAGTTTCAGGGGATACTACGAGCAGTACTTC	CASSFRGYYEQYF
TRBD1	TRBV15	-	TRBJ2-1	TGTGCCACCAGCAGAGGGGACAGTCGCAATGAGCAGTTCTTC	CATSRGDSRNEQFF
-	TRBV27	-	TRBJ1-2	TGTGCCAGCAGCGGACAAGGGAGGGGTGGCTACACCTTC	CASSGQGRGGYTF
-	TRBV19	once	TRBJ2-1	TGTGCCAGTAAGAATCAGGGGAACTCCTACAATGAGCAGTTCTTC	CASKNQGNSYNEQFF
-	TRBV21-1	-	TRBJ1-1	TGTGCCAGCAGTAAGGCCCGGGGGAAAATTGAAGCTTTCTTT	CASSKARGKIEAFF
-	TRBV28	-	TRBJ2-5	TGTGCCAGCAGCCCCGGGTCTCCCCAACGGGAGACCCAGTACTTC	CASSPGSPQRETQYF
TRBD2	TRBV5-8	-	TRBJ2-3	TGTGCCAGCAGCCTTGGGGGGGTGTGGCGGACTAGCACAGATACGCAGTATTTT	CASSLGGVWRTSTDTQYF
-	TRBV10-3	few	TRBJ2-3	TGTGCCATCAGTGAGCCTAGGACAGCTACAGATACGCAGTATTTT	CAISEPRTATDTQYF
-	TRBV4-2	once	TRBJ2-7	TGTGCCAGCAGCCAAAATTCAGGCGGGACCTACGAGCAGTACTTC	CASSQNSGGTYEQYF
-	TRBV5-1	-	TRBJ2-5	TGCGCCAGCAGCGACAACAACCGGGACTCCTCGTACTTC	CASSDNNRDSSYF
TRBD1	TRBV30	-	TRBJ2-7	TGTGCCTGTTCGGACAGGGAACCCTACGAGCAGTACTTC	CACSDREPYEQYF
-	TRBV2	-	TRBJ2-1	TGTGCCAGCAGTCCCCTAGCCGGCAAGCAGTTCTTC	CASSPLAGKQFF
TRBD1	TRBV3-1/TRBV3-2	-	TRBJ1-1	TGTGCCAGCAGCCTCACCGGGACAGGGGACACTGAAGCTTTCTTT	CASSLTGTGDTEAFF
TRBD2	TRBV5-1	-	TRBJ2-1	TGCGCCAGCAGCCGAACGACTAGCGGGAGTGGCAATGAGCAGTTCTTC	CASSRTTSGSGNEQFF